The 9 T cell receptor beta chains below all came from one sample that was sequenced in a study of PD-1 blockade in classical Hodgkin lymphoma. Sequencing was performed with immunoSEQ multiplex PCR; in TCRdb, only in-frame clones are kept and a portion is missing. This sample has about 20,000 clones, with approximately 80% found just once. Documented time point: cycle 4 day 1 (C4D1), after 5 to 7 weeks of nivolumab. Every patient was affected by relapse after autologous stem cell transplantation, while exposure to brentuximab vedotin was not uniform. The specimen was peripheral blood mononuclear cells (PBMCs), collected before the fourth cycle of nivolumab. These receptors were obtained from a human donor with classical Hodgkin lymphoma.

This rearrangement joins TRBV19 to TRBJ2-1, with a weak D call TRBD1 (6 bases). The V and J ends lost 1 base and 1 base respectively, with 14 bases between them. CDR3 length equals 17 residues. Germline lookup yields CDR1 LNHDA and CDR2 SQIVND (reference sequence). The CDR3 region has the DNA TGTGCCAGTAGTATAGGTGGGACAACCGCTTCCTACAATGAGCAGTTCTTC. Translated, it gives CASSIGGTTASYNEQFF.

The CDR3 bases are TGTGCCAGCAGCTTTGAAGGATTTAAGCACACAGATACGCAGTATTTT. Its translation: CASSFEGFKHTDTQYF. V and J are TRBV7-8 and TRBJ2-3; D not resolved. Per the germline V gene, CDR1 is SGHVS and CDR2 is FQNEAQ. V lost 3 bases and J lost 2, with 15 bases in between. The CDR3 contains 16 residues.

The chain recombines TRBV27 with TRBJ2-3; perhaps TRBD2 as D (6 bases). Germline CDR1 MNHEY, CDR2 SMNVEV (reference sequence). The V end lost 4 bases, the J end lost 2 bases, and 19 bases lay between the germline ends. This CDR3 has 17 residues. The CDR3 sequence is CASSSPLEGGDTDTQYF. The CDR3 bases are TGTGCCAGCAGTTCCCCCTTGGAGGGAGGAGACACAGATACGCAGTATTTT.

The rearrangement joins TRBV13 to TRBJ2-1, with a tentative D call TRBD1 (6 bases). CDR1 PRHDT and CDR2 FYEKMQ come from the germline V gene (reference sequence). Trimming took off 4 bases at V and 5 bases at J, with 18 bases between the two ends. CDR3 length: 16 amino acids. The CDR3 coding sequence is TGTGCCAGCAGCTCAACCCAACAGGGACGGGACAATGAGCAGTTCTTC. Residues: CASSSTQQGRDNEQFF.

The chain recombines TRBV28 with TRBJ2-3, with 9 nucleotides matching TRBD2. The CDR3 consists of 17 residues. The junction had 7 bases not matched to a gene; V was cut back by 0 bases and J by 3 bases. Germline V gene lookup returns CDR1 MDHEN and CDR2 SYDVKM. In DNA form, the CDR3 reads TGTGCCAGCAGTTTATGGACTAGCGGCCCACCTACAGATACGCAGTATTTT. Protein sequence: CASSLWTSGPPTDTQYF. Based on the CDR3 plus reference TRBV28 and TRBJ2-3, the full variable domain is DVKVTQSSRYLVKRTGEKVFLECVQDMDHENMFWYRQDPGLGLRLIYFSYDVKMKEKGDIPEGYSVSREKKERFSLILESASTNQTSMYLCASSLWTSGPPTDTQYFGPGTRLTVL.

V usage is TRBV30 and J usage is TRBJ1-2; the D is unclear. The germline CDR1 and CDR2 sequences are GTSNPN and SVGIG (reference sequence). The CDR3 covers 13 residues. With 8 bases removed from V and 6 bases from J, the gap between germline ends came to 19 bases. CDR3 residues: CAAPSPSPDGYTF. CDR3 nucleotide sequence: TGTGCCGCCCCTTCCCCCTCGCCGGATGGCTACACCTTC.

This clone has only one observation. The chain employs TRBV7-3 and TRBJ2-2; TRBD1 matches at 8 bases. V lost 1 base to trimming and J lost 7 bases; unmatched junction nucleotides: 14. The CDR3 has 18 residues. In germline, CDR1 is SGHTA, CDR2 FQGTGA. As DNA, the CDR3 is TGTGCCAGCAGCTTAAGTCCCCTCCTCGCAGGGGGCAGCGGGGAGCTGTTTTTT. Protein product: CASSLSPLLAGGSGELFF.

This chain links TRBV9 with TRBJ2-1; 10 positions match TRBD2. The CDR3 has 16 residues. Germline V gene data show CDR1 as SGDLS and CDR2 as YYNGEE. With V trimmed by 1 base and J by 10 bases, 11 bases remained unmatched. The chain's CDR3 is CASSVTGTSARVEQFF. Here the CDR3 DNA reads TGTGCCAGCAGCGTAACCGGGACTAGCGCTCGGGTAGAGCAGTTCTTC.

V and J are TRBV6-5 and TRBJ2-7; D gene uncertain. Looked up from germline, CDR1 is MNHEY and CDR2 is SVGAGI. The CDR3 totals 11 residues. V lost 0 bases and J lost 7, with 4 bases in between. DNA of the CDR3: TGTGCCAGCAGTTACTCGAAGGAGCAGTACTTC. It is translated as CASSYSKEQYF.